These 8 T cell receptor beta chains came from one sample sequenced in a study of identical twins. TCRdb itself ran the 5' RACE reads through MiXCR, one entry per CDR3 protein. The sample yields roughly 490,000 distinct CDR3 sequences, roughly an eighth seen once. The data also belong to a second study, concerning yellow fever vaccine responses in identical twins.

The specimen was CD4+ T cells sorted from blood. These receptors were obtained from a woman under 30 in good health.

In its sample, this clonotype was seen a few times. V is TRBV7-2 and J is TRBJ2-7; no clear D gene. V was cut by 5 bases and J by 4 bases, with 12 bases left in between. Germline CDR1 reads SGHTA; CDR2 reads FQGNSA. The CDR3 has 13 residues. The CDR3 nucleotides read TGTGCCAGCAGCCGCGAAGACGGTTACGAGCAGTACTTC. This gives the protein CASSREDGYEQYF.

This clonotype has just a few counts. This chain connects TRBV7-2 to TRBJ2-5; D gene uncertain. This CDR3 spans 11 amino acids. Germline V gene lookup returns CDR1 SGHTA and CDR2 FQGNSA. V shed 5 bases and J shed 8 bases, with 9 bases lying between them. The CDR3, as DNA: TGTGCCAGCAGCGCCGACAATACCCAGTACTTC. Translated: CASSADNTQYF.

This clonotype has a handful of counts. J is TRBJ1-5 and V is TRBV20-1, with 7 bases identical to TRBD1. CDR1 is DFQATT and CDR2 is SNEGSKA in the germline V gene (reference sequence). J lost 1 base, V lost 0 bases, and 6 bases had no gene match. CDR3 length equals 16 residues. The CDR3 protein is CSARDGTVKSNQPQHF. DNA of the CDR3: TGCAGTGCTAGAGACGGGACAGTTAAAAGCAATCAGCCCCAGCATTTT.

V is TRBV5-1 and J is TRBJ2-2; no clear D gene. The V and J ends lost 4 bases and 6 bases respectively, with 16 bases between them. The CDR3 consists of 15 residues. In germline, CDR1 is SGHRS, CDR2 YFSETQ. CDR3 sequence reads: CASSHEPRAAGELFF. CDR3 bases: TGCGCCAGCAGCCACGAACCAAGGGCGGCCGGGGAGCTGTTTTTT.

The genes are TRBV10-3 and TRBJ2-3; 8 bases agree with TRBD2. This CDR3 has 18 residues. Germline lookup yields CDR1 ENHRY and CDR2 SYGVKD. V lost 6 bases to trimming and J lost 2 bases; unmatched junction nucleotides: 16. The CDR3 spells CAIRAADGLAISTDTQYF. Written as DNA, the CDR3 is TGTGCCATCAGGGCGGCAGATGGACTAGCCATATCCACAGATACGCAGTATTTT.

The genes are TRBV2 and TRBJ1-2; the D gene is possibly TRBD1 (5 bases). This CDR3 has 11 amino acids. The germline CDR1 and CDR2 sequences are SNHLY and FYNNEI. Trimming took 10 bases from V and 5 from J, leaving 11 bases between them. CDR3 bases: TGTGCCACCGAAGGGGTTTATGGCTACACCTTC. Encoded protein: CATEGVYGYTF. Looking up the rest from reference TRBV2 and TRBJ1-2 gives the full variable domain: EPEVTQTPSHQVTQMGQEVILRCVPISNHLYFYWYRQILGQKVEFLVSFYNNEISEKSEIFDDQFSVERPDGSNFTLKIRSTKLEDSAMYFCATEGVYGYTFGSGTRLTVV.

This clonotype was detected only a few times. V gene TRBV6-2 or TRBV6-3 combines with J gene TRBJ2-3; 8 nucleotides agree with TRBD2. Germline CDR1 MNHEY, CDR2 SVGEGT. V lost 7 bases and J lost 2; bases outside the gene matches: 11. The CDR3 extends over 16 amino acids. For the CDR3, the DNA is TGTGCCAGCACCTACGGGCCTAGCGGGTCCACAGATACGCAGTATTTT. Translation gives CASTYGPSGSTDTQYF.

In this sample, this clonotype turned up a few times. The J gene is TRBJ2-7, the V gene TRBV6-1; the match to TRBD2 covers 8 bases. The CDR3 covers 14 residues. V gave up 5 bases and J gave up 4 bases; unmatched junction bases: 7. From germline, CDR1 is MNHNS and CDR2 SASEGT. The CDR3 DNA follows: TGTGCCAGCAGTAGGGGACTAGGCTATTACGAGCAGTACTTC. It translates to CASSRGLGYYEQYF.